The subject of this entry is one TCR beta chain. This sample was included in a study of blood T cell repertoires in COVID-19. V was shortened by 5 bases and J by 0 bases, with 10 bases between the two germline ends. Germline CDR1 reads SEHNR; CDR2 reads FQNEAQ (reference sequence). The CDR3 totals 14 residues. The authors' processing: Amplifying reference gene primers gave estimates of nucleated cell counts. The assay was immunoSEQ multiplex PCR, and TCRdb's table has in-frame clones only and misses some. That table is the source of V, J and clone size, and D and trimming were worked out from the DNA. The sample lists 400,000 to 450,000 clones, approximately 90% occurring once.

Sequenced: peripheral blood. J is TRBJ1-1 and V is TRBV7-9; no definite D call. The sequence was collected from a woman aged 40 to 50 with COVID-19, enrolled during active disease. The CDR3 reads CASSLRGMNTEAFF. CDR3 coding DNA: TGTGCCAGCAGCCTCCGGGGAATGAACACTGAAGCTTTCTTT. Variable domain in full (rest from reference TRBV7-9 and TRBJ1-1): DTGVSQNPRHKITKRGQNVTFRCDPISEHNRLYWYRQTLGQGPEFLTYFQNEAQLEKSRLLSDRFSAERPKGSFSTLEIQRTEQGDSAMYLCASSLRGMNTEAFFGQGTRLTVV.